This TCR beta chain was sequenced during a study of blood T cell repertoires in COVID-19. Turning to the study itself: PBMCs, B-cell-depleted T cells, or T cells provided the cDNA or gDNA that made up the material.

CDR3 size: 15 residues. Looked up from germline, CDR1 is MRHNA and CDR2 is SNTAGT. The ends lost 4 bases at V and 6 bases at J; junction bases unmatched: 4. Authors' analysis steps: Amplification from reference gene primers served as the basis for estimated nucleated cell counts. Profiled with immunoSEQ multiplex PCR; TCRdb holds only in-frame clones, not every one. V, J and clone size derive from that table, while D and trimming were established from the DNA sequence. This table has approximately 250,000 clones, 86% appearing once. The receptor's source is a man aged 18 to 30 with active or convalescent COVID-19. This sequence joins TRBV6-4 and TRBJ2-3; TRBD2 aligns across 13 bases. Sequenced material: peripheral blood. CDR3 loop: CASSGSTSGGDTQYF. CDR3 bases: TGTGCCAGCAGTGGCTCGACTAGCGGGGGGGATACGCAGTATTTT.